Below, 23 T cell receptor beta chains from the same sample are listed, as sequenced in a study of blood T cell repertoires in COVID-19. Clones were read by immunoSEQ multiplex PCR, and TCRdb kept only the in-frame ones, dropping some. The sample has around 450,000 clones, 87% seen once. Sample: PBMCs or T cells enriched from blood (not recorded which). The receptors stem from a woman aged 18 to 35 who had recovered from COVID-19.

The V call is TRBV10-3, the J call TRBJ1-3; TRBD1 matches at 8 bases. Germline V gene sequence: CDR1 ENHRY, CDR2 SYGVKD. The CDR3 is 16 residues long. The trim removed 7 bases at V and 0 bases at J, leaving 8 bases unmatched. In DNA, the CDR3 is TGTGCCATCAACCCGACAGGGGAGGACTCTGGAAACACCATATATTTT. It is translated as CAINPTGEDSGNTIYF.

The gene calls are TRBV19 and TRBJ1-2; the D gene is possibly TRBD1 (6 bases). The CDR3 extends over 15 amino acids. V was shortened by 7 bases and J by 7 bases, with 22 bases between the two germline ends. Germline V CDR1 and CDR2: LNHDA, SQIVND (reference sequence). Here the CDR3 DNA reads TGTGCCAGTATGGATATGTCACAGGGTCCTGCTGGCTACACCTTC. Its protein product is CASMDMSQGPAGYTF.

V is TRBV7-9 and J is TRBJ1-2; 7 bases map to TRBD1. The trim removed 5 bases at V and 6 bases at J, leaving 9 bases unmatched. This CDR3 region has 14 residues. Germline assignment: CDR1 SEHNR and CDR2 FQNEAQ (reference sequence). In DNA form, the CDR3 reads TGTGCCAGCAGCCTCACAGGGGCTGGGGATGGCTACACCTTC. Its protein product is CASSLTGAGDGYTF.

The rearrangement joins TRBV5-6 to TRBJ2-3; TRBD1 agrees at 7 bases. V shed 3 bases and J 2 bases; nucleotides not matched to a gene: 6. The CDR3 is made up of 15 amino acids. Per germline, CDR1 SGHDT and CDR2 YYEEEE. CDR3 sequence reads: CASSSSRGTTDTQYF. The CDR3, as DNA: TGTGCCAGCAGCTCCAGCAGGGGGACCACAGATACGCAGTATTTT.

DNA for the CDR3: TGTGCCACCCTCAACAGTGGAAACACCATATATTTT. Translated: CATLNSGNTIYF. The chain uses TRBV19 and TRBJ1-3; D uncertain. Germline assignment: CDR1 LNHDA and CDR2 SQIVND (reference sequence). This CDR3 comprises 12 residues. V dropped 10 bases and J dropped 3 bases, with 10 bases sitting between them.

The rearrangement joins TRBV4-2 to TRBJ1-3, with D maybe TRBD1 (5 bases). Germline assignment: CDR1 LGHNA and CDR2 YNFKEQ. Trimming took off 2 bases at V and 4 bases at J, with 9 bases between the two ends. The CDR3 sequence is 14 residues long. CDR3 DNA: TGTGCCAGCAGCCAACAGGGTTCGGGAAACACCATATATTTT. Translated: CASSQQGSGNTIYF.

J is TRBJ1-2 and V is TRBV9; D not certain. The CDR3 is made up of 16 amino acids. V lost 0 bases and J 0 bases, leaving 12 bases between the germline ends. CDR1 and CDR2 (germline): SGDLS, YYNGEE. The CDR3 reads CASSVEEGAPNYGYTF. CDR3 DNA sequence: TGTGCCAGCAGCGTAGAAGAGGGAGCGCCTAACTATGGCTACACCTTC.

The V and J genes are TRBV27 and TRBJ1-5, with unresolved D. This CDR3 is 12 amino acids long. Trimming took off 6 bases at V and 4 bases at J, with 7 bases between the two ends. Germline V gene data show CDR1 as MNHEY and CDR2 as SMNVEV (reference sequence). This CDR3 is CASSGVNQPQHF. CDR3 DNA: TGTGCCAGCAGCGGAGTAAATCAGCCCCAGCATTTT.

This chain links TRBV7-9 with TRBJ1-2; D unclear. The V end was cut by 6 bases, the J end by 6 bases, with 14 bases between. The CDR3 consists of 13 residues. Looked up from germline, CDR1 is SEHNR and CDR2 is FQNEAQ (reference sequence). The CDR3 sequence is CASSREREDGYTF. The CDR3 nucleotides read TGTGCCAGCAGTAGGGAGAGGGAAGATGGCTACACCTTC.

The chain is built from TRBV24-1 and TRBJ1-2; TRBD1 is a possible D gene (6 bases). This CDR3 region has 14 residues. Trimming stripped 4 bases from V and 4 bases from J, with 12 bases between. Germline lookup yields CDR1 KGHDR and CDR2 SFDVKD. CDR3 sequence reads: CATSDAGQSYGYTF. The DNA of the CDR3 is TGTGCCACCAGTGACGCCGGACAGAGCTATGGCTACACCTTC.

J is TRBJ2-1 and V is TRBV5-6; D ambiguous. V lost 0 bases and J 3 bases, leaving 10 bases between the germline ends. This CDR3 spans 15 amino acids. The germline CDR1 and CDR2 sequences are SGHDT and YYEEEE. The CDR3 DNA is TGTGCCAGCAGCTTGGGACAAGAATTCTACAATGAGCAGTTCTTC. This encodes CASSLGQEFYNEQFF.

This rearrangement joins TRBV30 to TRBJ1-2; 9 bases align to TRBD1. After removal of 1 base from V and 5 bases from J, the junction contained 5 bases not matched to a gene. Per germline, CDR1 GTSNPN and CDR2 SVGIG (reference sequence). This CDR3 is 14 amino acids long. The CDR3: CAWSATGGGYGYTF. For the CDR3, the DNA is TGTGCCTGGAGTGCTACAGGGGGCGGGTATGGCTACACCTTC.

The V and J genes are TRBV24-1 and TRBJ2-5; no firm D call. Per the germline V gene, CDR1 is KGHDR and CDR2 is SFDVKD. The CDR3 contains 15 residues. V was cut by 4 bases and J by 5 bases, with 16 bases left in between. The CDR3 region has the DNA TGTGCCACCAGTGACCCTAAAGACATAGATGAGACCCAGTACTTC. Translating it yields CATSDPKDIDETQYF.

This chain connects TRBV5-1 to TRBJ2-2, with D maybe TRBD2 (6 bases). Germline CDR1 is SGHRS and CDR2 is YFSETQ. This CDR3 has 15 amino acids. Trimming removed 4 bases at V and 2 bases at J, with 12 bases between. CDR3: CASSVGGINTGELFF. In DNA, the CDR3 is TGCGCCAGCAGCGTCGGGGGTATTAACACCGGGGAGCTGTTTTTT.

V is TRBV18 and J is TRBJ2-2, with D tentatively TRBD1 (6 bases). V dropped 1 base and J dropped 2 bases, with 11 bases sitting between them. Per the germline V gene, CDR1 is KGHSH and CDR2 is LQKENI. The CDR3 totals 16 residues. The DNA of the CDR3 is TGTGCCAGCTCACCACGGCAGGGGATTAACACCGGGGAGCTGTTTTTT. It yields the protein CASSPRQGINTGELFF.

The chain links TRBV28 to TRBJ1-2; D might be TRBD1 (5 bases). Per germline, CDR1 MDHEN and CDR2 SYDVKM. CDR3 length: 15 amino acids. Between the trimmed V and J ends, which lost 4 bases and 2 bases, there was a span of 14 bases. The CDR3 DNA is TGTGCCAGCAGTTCATCGTCAGGGAGGAACTATGGCTACACCTTC. Protein product: CASSSSSGRNYGYTF.

The chain is built from TRBV7-3 and TRBJ2-3, with D possibly matching TRBD1 (5 bases). The germline V and J ends were trimmed by 3 bases and 5 bases, with 12 bases remaining between them. The CDR3 runs to 14 residues. Germline values: CDR1 SGHTA, CDR2 FQGTGA. CDR3 coding DNA: TGTGCCAGCAGCTTCAATGGGGCCGGAGATACGCAGTATTTT. Its translation: CASSFNGAGDTQYF.

The sample holds one count of this clone. The CDR3 nucleotides read TGTGCCAGCAGTTACTCGCCAAGAGGGGGCTACGAGCAGTACTTC. It translates to CASSYSPRGGYEQYF. The chain links TRBV6-5 to TRBJ2-7; weak D call: TRBD1 (6 bases). CDR1 and CDR2 from the germline V gene are MNHEY and SVGAGI. V was pared by 0 bases and J by 3 bases, with 12 bases between. CDR3 size: 15 residues.

The rearrangement links TRBV2 to TRBJ1-2; 9 positions agree with TRBD1. The V gene's germline CDR1 is SNHLY and CDR2 FYNNEI. This CDR3 spans 14 amino acids. The ends lost 1 base at V and 5 bases at J; junction bases unmatched: 2. As DNA, the CDR3 is TGTGCCAGCAGTGAAGGGGGACAGGGATATGGCTACACCTTC. It yields the protein CASSEGGQGYGYTF.

This chain joins TRBV18 and TRBJ2-3, with D maybe TRBD2 (7 bases). Germline assignment: CDR1 KGHSH and CDR2 LQKENI. The CDR3 totals 16 residues. The ends were cut back, 3 bases at V and 6 bases at J, with 19 bases in the middle. CDR3 coding DNA: TGTGCCAGCTCACCGGTGACGGGGGGCAGTGCGGATACGCAGTATTTT. Protein: CASSPVTGGSADTQYF.

V and J are TRBV28 and TRBJ1-2; TRBD1 might be the D (5 bases). V was clipped by 2 bases and J by 13 bases, with 14 bases between them. Germline V gene sequence: CDR1 MDHEN, CDR2 SYDVKM. The length of the CDR3 is 12 residues. Here the CDR3 DNA reads TGTGCCAGCAGTTTACAGGACCGGGGGTGCACCTTC. This sequence encodes CASSLQDRGCTF.

The CDR3: CSVATGGAGQPQHF. CDR3 DNA sequence: TGCAGCGTTGCGACAGGGGGCGCCGGTCAGCCCCAGCATTTT. The chain carries TRBV29-1 and TRBJ1-5, with 10 bases that match TRBD1. Per germline, CDR1 SQVTM and CDR2 ANQGSEA. V was pared by 4 bases and J by 6 bases, with 6 bases of the junction left unmatched. The CDR3 covers 14 residues.

This chain uses TRBV6-5 with TRBJ1-1; 9 bases agree with TRBD1. Per germline, CDR1 MNHEY and CDR2 SVGAGI. The CDR3 length is 14 residues. After removal of 7 bases from V and 0 bases from J, the junction contained 3 bases not matched to a gene. Here the CDR3 DNA reads TGTGCCAGCAAACAGGGGGCCATGAACACTGAAGCTTTCTTT. Translating it yields CASKQGAMNTEAFF.